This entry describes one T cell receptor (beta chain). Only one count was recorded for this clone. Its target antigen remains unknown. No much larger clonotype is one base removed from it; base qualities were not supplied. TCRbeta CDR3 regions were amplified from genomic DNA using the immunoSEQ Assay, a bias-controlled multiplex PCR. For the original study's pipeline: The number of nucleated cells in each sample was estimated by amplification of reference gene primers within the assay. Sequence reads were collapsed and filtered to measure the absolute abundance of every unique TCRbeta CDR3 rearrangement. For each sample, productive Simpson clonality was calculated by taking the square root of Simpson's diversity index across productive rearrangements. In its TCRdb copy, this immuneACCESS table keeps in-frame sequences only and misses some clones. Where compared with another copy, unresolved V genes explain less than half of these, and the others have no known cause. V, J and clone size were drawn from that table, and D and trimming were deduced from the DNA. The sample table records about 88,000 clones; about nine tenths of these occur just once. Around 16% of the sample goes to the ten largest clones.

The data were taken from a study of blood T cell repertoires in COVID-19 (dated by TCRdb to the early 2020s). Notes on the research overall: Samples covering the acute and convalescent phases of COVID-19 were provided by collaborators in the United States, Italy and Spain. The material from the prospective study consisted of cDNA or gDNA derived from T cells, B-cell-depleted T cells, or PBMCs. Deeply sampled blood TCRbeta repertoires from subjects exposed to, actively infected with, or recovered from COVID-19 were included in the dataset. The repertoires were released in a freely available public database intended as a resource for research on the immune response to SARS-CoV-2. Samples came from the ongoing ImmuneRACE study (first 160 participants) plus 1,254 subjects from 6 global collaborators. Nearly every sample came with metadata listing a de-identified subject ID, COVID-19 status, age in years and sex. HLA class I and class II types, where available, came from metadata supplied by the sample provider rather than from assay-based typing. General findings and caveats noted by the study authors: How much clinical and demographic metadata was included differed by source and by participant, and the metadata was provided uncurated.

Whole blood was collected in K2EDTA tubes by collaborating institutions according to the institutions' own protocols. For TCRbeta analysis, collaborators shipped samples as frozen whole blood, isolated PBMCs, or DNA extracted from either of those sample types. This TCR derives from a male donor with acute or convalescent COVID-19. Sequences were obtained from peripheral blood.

The CDR3 amino acid sequence is: CASSYSRGTGKGGYTF. The DNA sequence is TGTGCCAGCAGTTACTCTCGGGGGACAGGGAAAGGCGGCTACACCTTC. The sequence joins TRBV6-6 to TRBJ1-2; 9 of the junction bases match TRBD1. The CDR3 spans 16 residues, from the cysteine through the phenylalanine. The kept DNA is CDR3 alone, 48 bases in frame from the first base. According to the germline V gene (reference sequence), CDR1 reads MNHNY and CDR2 reads SVGAGI. At the junction V is shortened by 0 bases and J by 8 bases; bases outside the gene matches: 10.